The rows below give T cell receptor beta chains drawn from one sample of a study of T cell responses to AZD1222 COVID-19 vaccine. TCRdb keeps only in-frame clones here, not all; method: immunoSEQ multiplex PCR. This table holds 90,000 to 150,000 clones, approximately 88% found once. Sequences were derived from peripheral blood, sampled on day 0 of AZD1222 vaccination. Receptor source: an adult in good health. Both conserved end residues are part of each CDR3. Each record gives: J gene, clone size, V gene, D gene, CDR3 protein, CDR3 DNA. The D gene is left open where the match is weak. Clone size appears in some rows only: once, few, many, or a class for an expanded clone.

TRBJ1-4 | - | TRBV6-6 | - | CASSYVPGQDEKLFF | TGTGCCAGCAGTTACGTCCCGGGACAAGATGAAAAACTGTTTTTT
TRBJ2-1 | - | TRBV18 | TRBD2 | CASSPPGGLAVLEQFF | TGTGCCAGCTCACCACCAGGGGGACTAGCGGTGCTGGAGCAGTTCTTC
TRBJ2-1 | - | TRBV28 | - | CASSLVRRWAYNEQFF | TGTGCCAGCAGTTTGGTACGCAGGTGGGCCTACAATGAGCAGTTCTTC
TRBJ2-5 | - | TRBV19 | TRBD2 | CASTSSGGLSETQYF | TGTGCCAGTACCTCTAGCGGGGGGCTCTCGGAGACCCAGTACTTC
TRBJ1-6 | - | TRBV28 | - | CASSRRGNNSPLHF | TGTGCCAGCAGTCGCCGTGGTAATAATTCACCCCTCCACTTT
TRBJ1-6 | once | TRBV6-5 | - | CASSPSWTGNSPLHF | TGTGCCAGCAGCCCCAGTTGGACGGGGAATTCACCCCTCCACTTT
TRBJ1-5 | - | TRBV11-2 | - | CASSLEASAPQHF | TGTGCCAGCAGCTTAGAAGCCTCCGCGCCCCAGCATTTT
TRBJ1-6 | - | TRBV5-6 | TRBD1 | CASSPGQGYLSPLHF | TGTGCCAGCAGCCCGGGACAGGGGTACTTGTCACCCCTCCACTTT
TRBJ2-3 | - | TRBV4-2 | TRBD1 | CASSRRTGDGVTDTQYF | TGTGCCAGCAGCCGCCGGACAGGAGATGGGGTCACAGATACGCAGTATTTT
TRBJ1-6 | - | TRBV6-5 | - | CASSSGPYNSPLHF | TGTGCCAGCAGCTCCGGCCCTTATAATTCACCCCTCCACTTT
TRBJ2-3 | - | TRBV7-6 | - | CASSLDPRMRDTDTQYF | TGTGCCAGCAGCTTAGATCCGAGGATGCGAGACACAGATACGCAGTATTTT
TRBJ1-1 | - | TRBV12-3/TRBV12-4 | - | CASSLLQGISAFF | TGTGCCAGCAGTTTATTGCAGGGGATTTCAGCTTTCTTT
TRBJ2-5 | - | TRBV11-1 | - | CASSFSGEETQYF | TGTGCCAGCAGCTTTTCCGGGGAAGAGACCCAGTACTTC
TRBJ2-2 | once | TRBV18 | - | CASSRDRGMISTGELFF | TGTGCCAGCTCACGAGACCGGGGAATGATAAGCACCGGGGAGCTGTTTTTT
TRBJ2-7 | - | TRBV5-8 | - | CASSFGGRDSYEQYF | TGTGCCAGCAGCTTCGGGGGTAGGGACTCCTACGAGCAGTACTTC
TRBJ2-2 | - | TRBV5-4 | TRBD1 | CASSSGQGRGTGELFF | TGTGCCAGCAGCTCGGGACAGGGGCGCGGTACCGGGGAGCTGTTTTTT
TRBJ1-4 | - | TRBV6-1 | - | CASSEGSGSYKANEKLFF | TGTGCCAGCAGTGAGGGGTCTGGGTCCTACAAAGCTAATGAAAAACTGTTTTTT
TRBJ2-2 | - | TRBV7-2 | - | CASSPGRGNTGELFF | TGTGCCAGCAGTCCAGGACGGGGAAACACCGGGGAGCTGTTTTTT
TRBJ1-6 | - | TRBV27 | - | CASRPPGGSPLHF | TGTGCCAGCCGCCCGCCCGGGGGATCACCCCTCCACTTT
TRBJ2-2 | - | TRBV25-1 | TRBD2 | CASRGGAGENTGELFF | TGTGCCAGCAGGGGGGGAGCGGGGGAGAACACCGGGGAGCTGTTTTTT
TRBJ1-1 | - | TRBV6-5 | TRBD1 | CASSGTGNRNTEAFF | TGTGCCAGCAGCGGGACAGGGAATAGGAACACTGAAGCTTTCTTT
TRBJ1-6 | - | TRBV6-5 | - | CASSYGEYSPLHF | TGTGCCAGCAGTTACGGGGAGTATTCACCCCTCCACTTT
TRBJ2-7 | - | TRBV19 | TRBD1 | CASSPGTGIEQYF | TGTGCCAGTAGTCCCGGGACAGGGATCGAGCAGTACTTC
TRBJ2-3 | - | TRBV7-6 | TRBD1 | CASSLEGTGGTPDTQYF | TGTGCCAGCAGCTTAGAGGGGACAGGGGGAACACCCGATACGCAGTATTTT
TRBJ2-1 | - | TRBV5-1 | TRBD2 | CASSARSGASYNEQFF | TGCGCCAGCAGCGCTCGAAGCGGGGCATCCTACAATGAGCAGTTCTTC
TRBJ1-6 | - | TRBV6-1 | - | CASSELVVNSPLHF | TGTGCCAGCAGTGAACTTGTTGTTAATTCACCCCTCCACTTT
TRBJ2-7 | - | TRBV19 | - | CASSMEPRVYEQYF | TGTGCCAGTAGTATGGAACCCAGGGTATACGAGCAGTACTTC
TRBJ1-5 | - | TRBV27 | TRBD1 | CASRRTGVINSNQPQHF | TGTGCCAGCAGGCGGACAGGGGTTATCAATAGCAATCAGCCCCAGCATTTT
TRBJ1-2 | few | TRBV20-1 | - | CSASGTGGSYGYTF | TGCAGTGCTAGTGGGACCGGGGGGTCCTATGGCTACACCTTC
TRBJ1-1 | - | TRBV7-2 | - | CASSPQINTEAFF | TGTGCCAGCAGCCCCCAAATAAACACTGAAGCTTTCTTT
TRBJ2-2 | - | TRBV19 | - | CASSIPPGELFF | TGTGCCAGTAGTATCCCCCCCGGGGAGCTGTTTTTT
TRBJ2-7 | - | TRBV7-9 | - | CASSPRGSGVVNSYEQYF | TGTGCCAGCAGTCCCAGGGGGAGCGGGGTGGTAAACTCCTACGAGCAGTACTTC
TRBJ2-5 | - | TRBV4-1 | TRBD1 | CASSQDPPGGLGLETQYF | TGCGCCAGCAGCCAAGATCCTCCAGGGGGCCTGGGGCTGGAGACCCAGTACTTC
TRBJ1-6 | - | TRBV6-5 | TRBD1 | CASSYSGQGANSPLHF | TGTGCCAGCAGTTACTCGGGACAGGGGGCGAATTCACCCCTCCACTTT
TRBJ1-5 | - | TRBV28 | TRBD1 | CASMIGGARGAQPQHF | TGTGCCAGCATGATTGGGGGGGCCAGGGGGGCCCAGCCCCAGCATTTT
TRBJ2-4 | - | TRBV6-2/TRBV6-3 | - | CASSYSAVQGNIQYF | TGTGCCAGCAGTTACTCGGCCGTCCAGGGAAACATTCAGTACTTC
TRBJ1-5 | - | TRBV12-2 | - | CASRSWTGGGKYQPQHF | TGTGCAAGTCGCTCGTGGACAGGCGGGGGGAAATATCAGCCCCAGCATTTT
TRBJ1-2 | - | TRBV7-8 | - | CASSLDQRFRGYTF | TGTGCCAGCAGCTTAGATCAAAGGTTTCGGGGCTACACCTTC
TRBJ2-1 | - | TRBV5-1 | TRBD2 | CASSNSGGAGDEQFF | TGCGCCAGCAGCAATAGCGGGGGGGCAGGCGATGAGCAGTTCTTC
TRBJ1-1 | - | TRBV3-1/TRBV3-2 | - | CASSSRDRNTEAFF | TGTGCCAGCAGCTCAAGAGACAGGAACACTGAAGCTTTCTTT
TRBJ1-1 | - | TRBV18 | TRBD1 | CASSPQGQGEAFF | TGTGCCAGCTCACCCCAAGGACAGGGAGAAGCTTTCTTT
TRBJ1-6 | - | TRBV19 | - | CASRQGTFDNSPLHF | TGTGCCAGTCGTCAGGGAACGTTCGATAATTCACCCCTCCACTTT
TRBJ1-1 | few | TRBV15 | - | CATSRVARANTEAFF | TGTGCCACCAGCAGAGTAGCCAGGGCGAACACTGAAGCTTTCTTT
TRBJ1-2 | - | TRBV6-6 | TRBD1 | CASTGQGAIYGYTF | TGTGCCAGCACTGGACAGGGGGCGATCTATGGCTACACCTTC
TRBJ2-1 | - | TRBV3-1/TRBV3-2 | - | CASSLSTAGEQFF | TGTGCCAGCAGCCTAAGCACTGCAGGGGAGCAGTTCTTC
TRBJ1-1 | - | TRBV3-1/TRBV3-2 | - | CASSPLTNTEAFF | TGTGCCAGCAGCCCCTTAACGAACACTGAAGCTTTCTTT